What follows is one TCR beta chain and its context. The antigen is unknown. The V gene end was trimmed by 3 bases and the J gene end by 0 bases; junction bases not matched to a gene: 5. Per the germline V gene, CDR1 is LNHNV and CDR2 is YYDKDF (reference sequence). There are 16 residues in the CDR3. This sample is part of a study of T-cell reconstitution after alpha-beta-depleted transplantation in children. Unique molecular identifiers were used in preparing the TCRbeta library. TCRdb re-called the PCR reads through MiXCR, storing one row per CDR3 protein. Found here are approximately 1,000,000 distinct CDR3 sequences, 25% to 30% of them singletons; the top ten hold roughly 28%. Study conclusions and caveats: At one year after transplant, newly produced T cells mostly accounted for T-cell counts and diversity. Reportedly, only several hundred clones from non-depleted graft cells drove alpha-beta T-cell counts at about two months. For some patients, TCRbeta diversity was high at day 60 because of recipient T cells and thymic progenitors that survived.

This clonotype originated in a boy younger than two who had a stem cell transplant for SCID, so the T cells may come from the graft donor. The chain couples TRBV15 to TRBJ1-3; 7 nucleotides agree with TRBD1. The sample here was PBMCs, mostly from graft donor cells, taken 360 days after TCRalphabeta/CD19-depleted stem cell transplant. The CDR3 region has the DNA TGTGCCACCAGCAGCTTGACAGGGAACTCTGGAAACACCATATATTTT. Protein sequence: CATSSLTGNSGNTIYF.